The 3 T cell receptor beta chains below were found in one sample sequenced in a study of shared clonotypes between healthy human individuals (dated by TCRdb to the early 2020s). CD8 naive samples consisted of CD45RO-negative cells that were positively selected for CCR7, yielding a CD45RA+CCR7+ population without TemRA cells. Library prep was done by the immunoSEQ multiplex PCR assay. Drawn from immuneACCESS, this table holds only the in-frame rearrangements with V and J called that TCRdb kept. Clones are partly lost; checked studies trace under half to an unresolved V gene and leave the rest unexplained. The sample table shows about 2 million clones, and around 96% are seen once. The ten largest clones represent about 1.1% of the sample. Material: naive CD8+ T cells sorted from blood. The sample's cell subset or site label is to be understood as: CD45RA+CCR7+. These receptors originate from a man younger than 35 in good health.

V is TRBV7-9 and J is TRBJ2-2, with TRBD2 matching 12 bases. The V and J ends lost 4 bases and 5 bases, in that order; junction bases with no gene match: 11. Per the germline V gene, CDR1 is SEHNR and CDR2 is FQNEAQ (reference sequence). The CDR3 is 18 residues long. The CDR3 region is CASSSSWTSGVGTGELFF. In DNA, the CDR3 is TGTGCCAGCAGCTCCTCCTGGACTAGCGGGGTTGGTACCGGGGAGCTGTTTTTT.

The chain employs TRBV27 and TRBJ2-3; D is unresolved. Germline V lookup: CDR1 MNHEY, CDR2 SMNVEV (reference sequence). Trimming left V 5 bases short and J 4 bases short, with 7 bases between. The CDR3 extends over 12 amino acids. As DNA, the CDR3 is TGTGCCAGCAGTCCCCATCCAGATACGCAGTATTTT. Its protein product is CASSPHPDTQYF.

V usage is TRBV5-1 and J usage is TRBJ1-1; TRBD1 might be the D (5 bases). V shed 4 bases and J shed 7 bases, with 20 bases lying between them. The CDR3 covers 15 residues. The germline V gene has CDR1 SGHRS and CDR2 YFSETQ. CDR3 in DNA: TGCGCCAGCAGCGCCAAACAGGACCCCGGGAATGAAGCTTTCTTT. Translation: CASSAKQDPGNEAFF.